This entry features one TCR beta chain sequence. This clone appeared a few times. Its antigen remains undetermined. No much larger clonotype is one base removed from it; base qualities were not supplied. This entry is derived from a study of Ad26.COV2.S vaccination and SARS-CoV-2 variants (dated by TCRdb to the early 2020s). At the level of the whole study: Donors in the vaccine arm were drawn from COV1001, a multicentre, randomized, double-blind, placebo-controlled phase I-IIa trial testing Ad26.COV2.S in healthy adults. Investigators did not know the trial group allocation while performing experiments and assessing outcomes. Ad26.COV2.S was administered intramuscularly at 5 x 10^10 or 1 x 10^11 viral particles, either as a single shot or as two shots given 56 days apart. Trial participants were randomized into five groups of five: low-dose or high-dose Ad26.COV2.S given once or twice, or placebo on both occasions. A total of roughly 30 samples were included in the TCR-sequenced set, comprising roughly 20 Ad26.COV2.S vaccine recipients, 5 placebo recipients and 8 SARS-CoV-2 convalescent individuals. TCRbeta repertoire sequencing served as the tool for gauging how specific and how broad the SARS-CoV-2-reactive T cell receptors were following Ad26.COV2.S vaccination.

The immunoSEQ Assay was the method used to sequence TCRbeta CDR3 regions. After extraction, genomic DNA underwent amplification by bias-controlled multiplex PCR, followed by high-throughput sequencing. In the authors' own workflow: Collapsing and filtering of sequences were performed to quantify the absolute abundance of each unique TCRbeta CDR3 region. Usable DNA was measured by amplifying reference genes present in all nucleated cells, and TCRbeta template counts were normalized to that usable DNA to estimate T cell fraction. Repertoire TCRs were annotated as SARS-CoV-2-specific by exact matching of V gene, CDR3 amino acid sequence and J gene to a known reactive TCR set. The reference SARS-CoV-2 TCR set was obtained from MIRA and was filtered for enrichment in COVID-19-positive ImmuneCODE repertoires, whereby public or cross-reactive TCRs were removed. Using the MIRA antigens, annotated TCRs were further analysed by specific ORF or by position within an ORF. Breadth was defined as the number of annotated unique rearrangements divided by the total number of unique productive rearrangements, and depth was defined as the summed frequency of the annotated unique rearrangements. Two-sided Wilcoxon rank-sum tests were applied when comparing TCR breadth between groups. The table comes from immuneACCESS by way of TCRdb, which keeps in-frame sequences with V and J called. Part of the clones is missing from these tables; in studies checked, under half for an unresolved V gene and the rest for unknown reasons. Clonal size and the V and J genes are those of that table, whereas D and trimming came from the DNA. This sample gives roughly 320,000 clones in total; 85% of them show up just once. The ten largest clones add up to about 2.1% of the sample.

Study-wide conclusions, independent of this receptor: After vaccination, spike-specific CD8+ and CD4+ T cell responses were reported to show substantial breadth. The study lacked the statistical power to compare responses across vaccine doses or regimens. Ad26.COV2.S recipients had higher spike-specific TCR breadth than placebo recipients (P = 0.0014). According to the authors, total T cell responses may have been underestimated by the TCR breadth and depth analyses. Vaccine and placebo recipients had comparable non-spike TCR breadth, which fits with the vaccine containing only spike.

The sample's treatment or condition, from its label and the paper: approximately 18 received Ad26.COV2.S at low or high dose, single or two shots; about five received placebo; per-sample allocation not given. For vaccine and placebo recipients, repertoires were sequenced using samples collected on day 63 after the first injection. In Cohort 1b, about 27 adults aged 18-55 years were enrolled at a single site in Boston, USA, between 29 July and 7 August 2020. Ad26.COV2.S consisted of a replication-incompetent adenovirus type 26 vector by which a prefusion-stabilized SARS-CoV-2 spike protein from the original Wuhan strain was expressed. The V and J ends are trimmed by 3 bases and 0 bases, leaving 17 bases between them. The CDR3 numbers 17 residues from cysteine through phenylalanine. Just CDR3 DNA is preserved here, 51 bases in frame from base 1. Via the germline V gene, CDR1 is SGHAT and CDR2 FQNNGV.

Source: peripheral blood, taken in a trial of Ad26.COV2.S vaccine versus placebo. This sequence was found in a person aged 18-60 years who received the Ad26.COV2.S COVID-19 vaccine or a placebo. The chain is made from TRBV11-2 and TRBJ1-1; the D gene is perhaps TRBD1, from 6 matching bases. At the DNA level, the sequence is TGTGCCAGCAGCTTTCTAGGACAGTTCGGAATGAACACTGAAGCTTTCTTT. The translation is CASSFLGQFGMNTEAFF. Outside the CDR3, residues come from the reference TRBV11-2 and TRBJ1-1 proteins, so the full variable domain is: EAGVAQSPRYKIIEKRQSVAFWCNPISGHATLYWYQQILGQGPKLLIQFQNNGVVDDSQLPKDRFSAERLKGVDSTLKIQPAKLEDSAVYLCASSFLGQFGMNTEAFFGQGTRLTVV.